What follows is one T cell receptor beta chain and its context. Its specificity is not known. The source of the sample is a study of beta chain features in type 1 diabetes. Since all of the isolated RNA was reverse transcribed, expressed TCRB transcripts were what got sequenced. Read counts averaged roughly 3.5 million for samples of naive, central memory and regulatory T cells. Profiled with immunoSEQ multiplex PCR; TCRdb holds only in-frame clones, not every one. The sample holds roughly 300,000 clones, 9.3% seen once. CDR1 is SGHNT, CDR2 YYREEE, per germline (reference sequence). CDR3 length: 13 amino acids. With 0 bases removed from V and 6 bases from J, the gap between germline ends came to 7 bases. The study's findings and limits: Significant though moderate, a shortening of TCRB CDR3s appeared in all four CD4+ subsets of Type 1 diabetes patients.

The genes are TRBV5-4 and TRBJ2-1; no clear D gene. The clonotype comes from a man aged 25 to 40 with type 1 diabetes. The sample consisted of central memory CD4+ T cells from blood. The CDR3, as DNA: TGTGCCAGCAGCTTGGACTGGGGCAATGAGCAGTTCTTC. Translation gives CASSLDWGNEQFF.